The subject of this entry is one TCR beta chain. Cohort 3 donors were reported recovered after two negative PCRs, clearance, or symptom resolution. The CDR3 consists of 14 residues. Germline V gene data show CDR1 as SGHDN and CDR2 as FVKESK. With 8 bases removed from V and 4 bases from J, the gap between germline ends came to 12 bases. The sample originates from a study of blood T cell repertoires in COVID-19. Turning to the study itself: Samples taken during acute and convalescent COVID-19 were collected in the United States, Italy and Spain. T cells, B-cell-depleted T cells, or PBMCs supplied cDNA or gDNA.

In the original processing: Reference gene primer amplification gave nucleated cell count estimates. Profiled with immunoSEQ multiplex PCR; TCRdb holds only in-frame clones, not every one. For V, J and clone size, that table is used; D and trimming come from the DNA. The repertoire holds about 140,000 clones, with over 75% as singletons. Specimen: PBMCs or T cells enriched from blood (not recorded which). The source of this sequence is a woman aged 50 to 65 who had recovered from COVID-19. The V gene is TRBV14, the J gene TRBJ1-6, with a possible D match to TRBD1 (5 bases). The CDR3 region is CASQGSVYNSPLHF. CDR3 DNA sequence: TGTGCCAGCCAGGGTTCCGTATATAATTCACCCCTCCACTTT.